This T cell receptor (beta chain) was observed in a study of shared clonotypes between healthy human individuals. In the case of this clone: Its antigen is not known.

Findings and caveats of the study: In several donors, around 5% of naive CD4 clonotypes appeared in common. The authors sampled blood alone, and tissue repertoires likely differ.

The CDR3 contains 13 residues. V was trimmed by 1 base and J by 13 bases, leaving 14 bases between them. The germline V gene encodes CDR1 MGHRA and CDR2 YSYEKL. Sequencing was performed with immunoSEQ multiplex PCR; in TCRdb, only in-frame clones are kept and a portion is missing. Here the sample spans under 1,100,000 clones, 70% to 80% being singletons. This receptor was identified in a young man in good health. Some clones in this sample may be carry-over from other donors' samples. This sequence joins TRBV4-1 and TRBJ2-4; D tentatively fits TRBD1 or TRBD2 (6 bases each). Sequences were obtained from memory CD4+ T cells from PBMCs. Sample subset: CD45RA-negative fraction. For the CDR3, the DNA is TGCGCCAGCAGCCAAGGGGCGGGACACGGGCAGTACTTC. Its protein product is CASSQGAGHGQYF.